These 21 T cell receptor beta chains came from one sample sequenced in a study of T cell responses to AZD1222 COVID-19 vaccine. Using immunoSEQ multiplex PCR, the repertoire was profiled, and TCRdb retains in-frame clones only, with some absent. The sample lists approximately 150,000 clones; more than 90% were seen once. The starting material was peripheral blood, obtained on day 0 of AZD1222 vaccination. The receptor set was obtained from an adult in good health.

The chain recombines TRBV19 with TRBJ2-4, with TRBD1 matching over 8 bases. Germline CDR1 reads LNHDA; CDR2 reads SQIVND (reference sequence). The length of the CDR3 is 14 residues. After removal of 5 bases from V and 3 bases from J, the junction contained 3 bases not matched to a gene. The CDR3 loop reads CASSPTGGKNIQYF. The CDR3 DNA reads as TGTGCCAGTAGTCCTACAGGGGGCAAAAACATTCAGTACTTC.

The rearrangement joins TRBV5-1 to TRBJ2-1; D is possibly TRBD1 or TRBD2 (6 bases each). Per the germline V gene, CDR1 is SGHRS and CDR2 is YFSETQ. The ends were cut back, 4 bases at V and 10 bases at J, with 12 bases in the middle. This CDR3 is built from 12 residues. As DNA, the CDR3 is TGCGCCAGCAGCCGTGAGGGGGGCGAGCAGTTCTTC. It encodes CASSREGGEQFF.

The J gene is TRBJ1-6, the V gene TRBV7-3; maybe TRBD1 (6 bases). The CDR3 contains 14 residues. Germline V gene lookup returns CDR1 SGHTA and CDR2 FQGTGA. V was pared by 5 bases and J by 9 bases, with 14 bases between. CDR3 DNA: TGTGCCAGCAGCCTCACAGGGAAAGGTTCACCCCTCCACTTT. Translating it yields CASSLTGKGSPLHF.

V is TRBV28 and J is TRBJ1-2, with D perhaps TRBD1 (6 bases). Germline CDR1 reads MDHEN; CDR2 reads SYDVKM. The CDR3 length is 14 residues. V lost 4 bases, J lost 0 bases, and 9 bases lay in between. This chain's CDR3 is CASSSQGPNYGYTF. Here the CDR3 DNA reads TGTGCCAGCAGTTCTCAGGGGCCTAACTATGGCTACACCTTC.

V usage is TRBV11-2 and J usage is TRBJ1-3; D not certain. Germline V gene lookup returns CDR1 SGHAT and CDR2 FQNNGV. This CDR3 is built from 14 residues. Trimming removed 4 bases from V and 2 bases from J, with 9 bases in between. CDR3 sequence: CASSSPRAGNTIYF. Here the CDR3 DNA reads TGTGCCAGCAGCTCTCCGAGAGCTGGAAACACCATATATTTT.

The chain links TRBV2 to TRBJ2-1; no clear D gene. From germline, CDR1 is SNHLY and CDR2 FYNNEI. Trimming took off 1 base at V and 12 bases at J, with 10 bases between the two ends. There are 12 residues in the CDR3. The CDR3 nucleotides read TGTGCCAGCAGTGAAGAGAGTAGCAGGCAGTTCTTC. It is translated as CASSEESSRQFF.

The J gene is TRBJ2-1, the V gene TRBV7-2; D uncertain. Germline V gene lookup returns CDR1 SGHTA and CDR2 FQGNSA. This CDR3 has 17 residues. V was trimmed by 5 bases and J by 11 bases, leaving 28 bases between them. The CDR3 sequence: CASSPWPRLTRGVKQFF. Here the CDR3 DNA reads TGTGCCAGCAGCCCCTGGCCTCGCCTTACACGTGGGGTTAAGCAGTTCTTC.

This chain connects TRBV5-1 to TRBJ1-6, with D perhaps TRBD1 (5 bases). CDR3 length: 18 residues. V lost 0 bases, J lost 0 bases, and 13 bases lay in between. Germline CDR1 reads SGHRS; CDR2 reads YFSETQ. CDR3 amino acids: CASSLEWGTHSYNSPLHF. The CDR3 coding sequence is TGCGCCAGCAGCTTGGAGTGGGGGACCCACTCCTATAATTCACCCCTCCACTTT.

The genes are TRBV5-6 and TRBJ1-3; D is unresolved. The CDR3 loop spans 15 amino acids. Germline V gives CDR1 SGHDT, CDR2 YYEEEE. V was shortened by 1 base and J by 0 bases, with 8 bases between the two germline ends. The CDR3 DNA sequence: TGTGCCAGCAGCTTGTCCTCAGCCTCTGGAAACACCATATATTTT. Translating gives CASSLSSASGNTIYF. The variable domain in full, with the rest retrieved from reference TRBV5-6 and TRBJ1-3, is DAGVTQSPTHLIKTRGQQVTLRCSPKSGHDTVSWYQQALGQGPQFIFQYYEEEERQRGNFPDRFSGHQFPNYSSELNVNALLLGDSALYLCASSLSSASGNTIYFGEGSWLTVV.

The chain links TRBV30 to TRBJ2-7; D is perhaps TRBD2 (6 bases). The ends were cut back, 3 bases at V and 7 bases at J, with 16 bases in the middle. There are 13 residues in the CDR3. CDR1 and CDR2 (germline): GTSNPN, SVGIG (reference sequence). The CDR3 spells CAWSPRAGREQYF. The CDR3 DNA reads as TGTGCCTGGAGCCCCCGAGCGGGTCGGGAGCAGTACTTC.

This chain uses TRBV6-5 with TRBJ2-1; no reliable D call. The V gene lost 9 bases and the J gene lost 8 bases, with 8 bases spanning the gap. Germline-derived CDR1 and CDR2 are MNHEY and SVGAGI. This CDR3 has 10 residues. In DNA form, the CDR3 reads TGTGCCAGACCCGTCGATGAGCAGTTCTTC. Encoded protein: CARPVDEQFF.

V usage is TRBV5-1 and J usage is TRBJ2-1, with 10 bases lining up with TRBD1. This CDR3 spans 15 amino acids. Per the germline V gene, CDR1 is SGHRS and CDR2 is YFSETQ. Trimming removed 7 bases from V and 6 bases from J; junction bases left unmatched: 10. The CDR3 loop reads CASGRQGAQGNEQFF. CDR3 in DNA: TGCGCCAGCGGCAGACAGGGGGCGCAAGGCAATGAGCAGTTCTTC.

The chain uses TRBV7-9 and TRBJ1-6; D not resolved. The CDR3 consists of 12 residues. V lost 1 base, J lost 13 bases, and 8 bases lay in between. Germline CDR1 and CDR2: SEHNR and FQNEAQ (reference sequence). The CDR3 bases are TGTGCCAGCAGCTTAGTGAGTGTGCCCCTCCACTTT. This encodes CASSLVSVPLHF.

V and J are TRBV9 and TRBJ2-1; tentatively, D is TRBD1 (7 bases). This CDR3 has 16 amino acids. Deletions cut 0 bases from V and 5 bases from J, with 15 bases between. The germline CDR1 and CDR2 sequences are SGDLS and YYNGEE. The chain's CDR3 is CASSVGGRGADNEQFF. The CDR3 coding sequence is TGTGCCAGCAGCGTAGGGGGCAGGGGGGCCGACAATGAGCAGTTCTTC.

The genes are TRBV4-2 and TRBJ1-5; D is perhaps TRBD1 (5 bases). V was pared by 4 bases and J by 3 bases, with 16 bases between. CDR3 length: 16 residues. CDR1 and CDR2 from the germline V gene are LGHNA and YNFKEQ. The CDR3 loop is CASSPHPGTTNQPQHF. Written as DNA, the CDR3 is TGTGCCAGCAGCCCCCATCCTGGGACTACCAATCAGCCCCAGCATTTT.

This clone was detected once. This chain links TRBV5-6 with TRBJ2-1, with 7 bases aligning to TRBD2. The germline gives CDR1 SGHDT, CDR2 YYEEEE. This CDR3 region has 12 residues. V lost 3 bases, J lost 10 bases, and 4 bases stayed unmatched. CDR3 loop: CASSSLAEEQFF. Here the CDR3 DNA reads TGTGCCAGCAGCTCCCTAGCGGAGGAGCAGTTCTTC.

The V gene is TRBV18, the J gene TRBJ2-7; TRBD1 matches at 7 bases. Germline CDR1 is KGHSH and CDR2 is LQKENI. The CDR3 is made up of 16 amino acids. The V segment lost 2 bases and the J segment 2 bases; nucleotides outside the gene matches: 9. Here the CDR3 reads CASSPAPGTATYEQYF. The DNA for the CDR3 is TGTGCCAGCTCACCAGCTCCGGGGACAGCTACCTACGAGCAGTACTTC.

The chain employs TRBV6-5 and TRBJ2-1; the D gene is possibly TRBD1 (5 bases). Germline V gene data show CDR1 as MNHEY and CDR2 as SVGAGI. This CDR3 region has 13 residues. CDR3 sequence (DNA): TGTGGCCTGGGGCAGGGCTCCTACAATGAGCAGTTCTTC. Its translation: CGLGQGSYNEQFF.

The chain recombines TRBV5-5 with TRBJ2-7, with TRBD2 as a possible D gene (5 bases). The germline V and J ends were trimmed by 1 base and 3 bases, with 14 bases remaining between them. This CDR3 has 15 amino acids. Per germline, CDR1 SGHKS and CDR2 YYEKEE (reference sequence). The CDR3 DNA reads TGTGCCAGCAGCTTGATGTCGTGGACTCGCTACGAGCAGTACTTC. It translates to CASSLMSWTRYEQYF.

CDR3 protein: CASSQDNRGRIMFHEQYF. The CDR3, as DNA: TGCGCCAGCAGCCAAGATAACAGGGGGCGAATCATGTTTCACGAGCAGTACTTC. The rearrangement joins TRBV4-1 to TRBJ2-7, with 9 nucleotides matching TRBD1. The CDR3 loop spans 18 amino acids. Germline V gives CDR1 MGHRA, CDR2 YSYEKL. V was clipped by 0 bases and J by 5 bases; unmatched bases: 14.

V gene TRBV6-1 combines with J gene TRBJ1-1; D not resolved. Germline CDR1 MNHNS, CDR2 SASEGT. The V and J ends lost 0 bases and 2 bases respectively, with 13 bases between them. CDR3 length: 16 residues. The CDR3 DNA reads as TGTGCCAGCAGTGAAGCCTCCTACCAGGTTAACACTGAAGCTTTCTTT. Residues: CASSEASYQVNTEAFF.